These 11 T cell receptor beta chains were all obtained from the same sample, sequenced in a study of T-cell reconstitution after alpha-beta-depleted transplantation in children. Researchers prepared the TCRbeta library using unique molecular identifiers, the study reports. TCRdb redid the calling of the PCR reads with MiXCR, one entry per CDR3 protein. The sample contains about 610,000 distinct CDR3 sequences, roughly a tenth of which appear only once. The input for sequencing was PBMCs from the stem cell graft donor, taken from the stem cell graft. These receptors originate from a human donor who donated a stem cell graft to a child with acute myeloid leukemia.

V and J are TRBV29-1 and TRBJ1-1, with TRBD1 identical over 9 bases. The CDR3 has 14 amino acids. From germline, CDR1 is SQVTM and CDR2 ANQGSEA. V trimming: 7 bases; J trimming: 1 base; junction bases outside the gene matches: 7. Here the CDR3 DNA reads TGCAGCGCTTGGGGACAGGGAGCGAACACTGAAGCTTTCTTT. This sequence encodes CSAWGQGANTEAFF.

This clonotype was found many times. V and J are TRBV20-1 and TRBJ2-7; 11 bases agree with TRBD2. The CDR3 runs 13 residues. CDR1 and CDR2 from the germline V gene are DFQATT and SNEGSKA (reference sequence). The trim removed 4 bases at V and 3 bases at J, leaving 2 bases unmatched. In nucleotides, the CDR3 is TGCAGTGCTAAACTAGCGGGAGTCTACGAGCAGTACTTC. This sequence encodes CSAKLAGVYEQYF.

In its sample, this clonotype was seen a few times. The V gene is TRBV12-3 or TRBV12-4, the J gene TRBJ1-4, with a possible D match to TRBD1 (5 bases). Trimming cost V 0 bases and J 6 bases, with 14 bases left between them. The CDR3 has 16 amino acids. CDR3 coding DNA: TGTGCCAGCAGTTTAGCGCTTGGGGGGGGTCATGAAAAACTGTTTTTT. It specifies CASSLALGGGHEKLFF.

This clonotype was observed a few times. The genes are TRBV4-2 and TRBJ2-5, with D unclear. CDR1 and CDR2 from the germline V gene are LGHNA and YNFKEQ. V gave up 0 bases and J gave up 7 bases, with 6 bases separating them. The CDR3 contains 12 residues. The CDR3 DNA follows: TGTGCCAGCAGCCAAGAGGGAATGACCCAGTACTTC. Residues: CASSQEGMTQYF.

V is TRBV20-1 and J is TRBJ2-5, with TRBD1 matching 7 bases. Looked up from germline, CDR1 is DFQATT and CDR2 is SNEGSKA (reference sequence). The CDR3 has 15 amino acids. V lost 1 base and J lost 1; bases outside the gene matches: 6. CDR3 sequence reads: CSARALTGSQETQYF. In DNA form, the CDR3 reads TGCAGTGCTAGAGCCTTGACAGGGAGCCAAGAGACCCAGTACTTC.

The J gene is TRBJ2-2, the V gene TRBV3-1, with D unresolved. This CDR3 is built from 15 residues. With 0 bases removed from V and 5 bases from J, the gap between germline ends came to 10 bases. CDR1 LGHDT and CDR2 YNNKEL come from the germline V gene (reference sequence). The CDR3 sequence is CASSQEIARTGELFF. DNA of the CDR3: TGTGCCAGCAGCCAAGAGATTGCGAGAACCGGGGAGCTGTTTTTT.

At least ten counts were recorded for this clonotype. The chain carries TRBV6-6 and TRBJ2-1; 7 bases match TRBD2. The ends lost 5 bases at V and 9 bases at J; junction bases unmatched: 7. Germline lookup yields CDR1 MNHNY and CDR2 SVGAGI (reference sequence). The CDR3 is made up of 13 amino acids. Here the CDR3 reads CASSRTSFIEQFF. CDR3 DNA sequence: TGTGCCAGCAGTCGGACTAGTTTTATTGAGCAGTTCTTC.

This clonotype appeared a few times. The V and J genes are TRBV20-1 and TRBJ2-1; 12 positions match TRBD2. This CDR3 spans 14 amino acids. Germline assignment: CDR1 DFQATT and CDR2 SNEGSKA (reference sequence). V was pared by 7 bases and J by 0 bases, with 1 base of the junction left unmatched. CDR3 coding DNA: TGCAGTGAACTAGCGGGGGGCTCCTACAATGAGCAGTTCTTC. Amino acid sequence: CSELAGGSYNEQFF.

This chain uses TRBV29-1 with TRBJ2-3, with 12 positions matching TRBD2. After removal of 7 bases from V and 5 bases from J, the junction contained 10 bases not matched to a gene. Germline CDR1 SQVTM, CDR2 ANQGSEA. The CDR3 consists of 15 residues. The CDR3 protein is CSAATSGSRGDTQYF. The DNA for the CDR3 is TGCAGCGCCGCGACTAGCGGGAGCCGGGGAGATACGCAGTATTTT.

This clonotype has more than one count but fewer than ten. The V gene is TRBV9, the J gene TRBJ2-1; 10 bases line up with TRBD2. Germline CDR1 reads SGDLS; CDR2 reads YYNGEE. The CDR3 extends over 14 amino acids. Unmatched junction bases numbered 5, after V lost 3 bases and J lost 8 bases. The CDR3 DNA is TGTGCCAGCAGCGCCAGCGGGAGGGGTCATGAGCAGTTCTTC. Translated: CASSASGRGHEQFF.

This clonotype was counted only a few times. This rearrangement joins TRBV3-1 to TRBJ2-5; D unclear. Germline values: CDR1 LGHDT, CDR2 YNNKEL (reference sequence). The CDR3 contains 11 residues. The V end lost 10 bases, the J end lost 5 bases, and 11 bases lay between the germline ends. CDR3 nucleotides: TGTGCCACCGACGGCAGGGAGACCCAGTACTTC. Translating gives CATDGRETQYF.